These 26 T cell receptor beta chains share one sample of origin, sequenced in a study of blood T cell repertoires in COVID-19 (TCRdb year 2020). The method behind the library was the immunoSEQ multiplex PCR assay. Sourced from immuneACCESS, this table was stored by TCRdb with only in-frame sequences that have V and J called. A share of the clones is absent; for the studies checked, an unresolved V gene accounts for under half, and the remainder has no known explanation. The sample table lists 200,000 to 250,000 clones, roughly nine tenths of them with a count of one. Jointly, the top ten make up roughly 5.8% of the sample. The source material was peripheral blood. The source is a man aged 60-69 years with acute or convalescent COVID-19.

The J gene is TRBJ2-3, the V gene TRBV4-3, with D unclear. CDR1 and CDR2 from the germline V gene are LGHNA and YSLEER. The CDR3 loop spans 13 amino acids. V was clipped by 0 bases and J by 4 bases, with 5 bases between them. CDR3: CASSQDSADTQYF. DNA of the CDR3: TGCGCCAGCAGCCAAGATTCAGCAGATACGCAGTATTTT.

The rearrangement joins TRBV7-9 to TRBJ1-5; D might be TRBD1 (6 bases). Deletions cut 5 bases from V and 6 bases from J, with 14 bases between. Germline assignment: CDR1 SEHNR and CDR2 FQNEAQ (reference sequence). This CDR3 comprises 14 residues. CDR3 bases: TGTGCCAGCAGCCCACAGGGTGGGAGTCAGCCCCAGCATTTT. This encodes CASSPQGGSQPQHF.

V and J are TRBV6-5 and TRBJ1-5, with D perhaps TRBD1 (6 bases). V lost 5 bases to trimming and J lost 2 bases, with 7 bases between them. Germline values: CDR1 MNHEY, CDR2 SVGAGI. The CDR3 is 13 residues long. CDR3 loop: CASSPGGNQPQHF. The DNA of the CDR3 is TGTGCCAGCAGTCCAGGGGGCAATCAGCCCCAGCATTTT.

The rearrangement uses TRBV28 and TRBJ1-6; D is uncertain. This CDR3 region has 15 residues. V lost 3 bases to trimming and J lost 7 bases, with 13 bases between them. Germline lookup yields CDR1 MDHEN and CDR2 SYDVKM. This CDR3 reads CASSLTSFSNSPLHF. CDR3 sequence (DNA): TGTGCCAGCAGTTTGACTTCTTTTTCGAATTCACCCCTCCACTTT. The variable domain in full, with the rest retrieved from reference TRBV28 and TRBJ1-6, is DVKVTQSSRYLVKRTGEKVFLECVQDMDHENMFWYRQDPGLGLRLIYFSYDVKMKEKGDIPEGYSVSREKKERFSLILESASTNQTSMYLCASSLTSFSNSPLHFGNGTRLTVT.

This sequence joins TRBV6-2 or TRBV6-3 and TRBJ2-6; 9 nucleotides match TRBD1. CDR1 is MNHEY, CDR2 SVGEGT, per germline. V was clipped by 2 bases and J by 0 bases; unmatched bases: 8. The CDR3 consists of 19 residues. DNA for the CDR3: TGTGCCAGCAGTTACGAGACCGGGACAGGGACCTCTGGGGCCAACGTCCTGACTTTC. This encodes CASSYETGTGTSGANVLTF.

For the CDR3, the DNA is TGTGCCAGCAGCTTACGCTCGGGAGGGCCAGATACGCAGTATTTT. Protein sequence: CASSLRSGGPDTQYF. The V call is TRBV7-9, the J call TRBJ2-3; 8 bases fit TRBD2. Trimming at V came to 2 bases and at J to 4 bases, leaving 5 bases not matched to a gene. CDR1 is SEHNR and CDR2 is FQNEAQ in the germline V gene (reference sequence). CDR3 length: 15 residues.

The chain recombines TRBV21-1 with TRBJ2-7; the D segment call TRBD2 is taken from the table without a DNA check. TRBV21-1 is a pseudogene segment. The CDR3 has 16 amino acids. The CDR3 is CASSKAGRDERGEQYF. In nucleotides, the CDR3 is TGTGCCAGCAGCAAAGCCGGGAGGGACGAGCGGGGGGAGCAGTACTTC.

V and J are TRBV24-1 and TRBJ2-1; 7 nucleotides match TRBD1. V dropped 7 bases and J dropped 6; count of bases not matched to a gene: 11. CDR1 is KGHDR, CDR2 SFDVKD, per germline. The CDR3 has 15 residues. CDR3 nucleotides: TGTGCCACCAGCGATCCGGGACAGAACATCAATGAGCAGTTCTTC. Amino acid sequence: CATSDPGQNINEQFF.

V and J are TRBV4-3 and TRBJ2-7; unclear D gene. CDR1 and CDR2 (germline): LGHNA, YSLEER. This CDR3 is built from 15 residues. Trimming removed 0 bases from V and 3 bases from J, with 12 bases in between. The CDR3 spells CASSQDRYSNYEQYF. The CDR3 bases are TGCGCCAGCAGCCAAGATAGGTACAGCAACTACGAGCAGTACTTC.

The DNA of the CDR3 is TGTGCCAGCAGCTTGTCAACAGGGAGCACTGAAGCTTTCTTT. This translates into CASSLSTGSTEAFF. This sequence joins TRBV9 and TRBJ1-1, with D perhaps matching TRBD1 (6 bases). Germline V CDR1 and CDR2: SGDLS, YYNGEE. There are 14 residues in the CDR3. Between the trimmed V and J ends, which lost 4 bases and 4 bases, there was a span of 14 bases.

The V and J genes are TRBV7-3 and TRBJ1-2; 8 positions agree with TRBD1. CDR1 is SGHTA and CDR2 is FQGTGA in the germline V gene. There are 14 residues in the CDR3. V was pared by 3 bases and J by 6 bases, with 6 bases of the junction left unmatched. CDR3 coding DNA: TGTGCCAGCAGCTTTCAGGGGGCGCCCGATGGCTACACCTTC. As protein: CASSFQGAPDGYTF. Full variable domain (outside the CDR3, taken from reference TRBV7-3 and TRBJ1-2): GAGVSQTPSNKVTEKGKYVELRCDPISGHTALYWYRQSLGQGPEFLIYFQGTGAADDSGLPNDRFFAVRPEGSVSTLKIQRTERGDSAVYLCASSFQGAPDGYTFGSGTRLTVV.

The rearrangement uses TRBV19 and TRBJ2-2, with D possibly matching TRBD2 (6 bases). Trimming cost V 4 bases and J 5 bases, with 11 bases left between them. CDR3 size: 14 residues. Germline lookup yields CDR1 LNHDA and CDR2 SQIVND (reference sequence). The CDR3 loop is CASSSGISTGELFF. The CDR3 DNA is TGTGCCAGTAGTAGCGGGATCTCGACCGGGGAGCTGTTTTTT.

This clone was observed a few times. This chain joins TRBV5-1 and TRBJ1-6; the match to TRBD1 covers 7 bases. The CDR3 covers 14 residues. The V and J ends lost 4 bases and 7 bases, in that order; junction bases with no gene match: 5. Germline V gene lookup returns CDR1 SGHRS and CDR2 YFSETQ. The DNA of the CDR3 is TGCGCCAGCAGCCCGGGACAGCCCAATTCACCCCTCCACTTT. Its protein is CASSPGQPNSPLHF.

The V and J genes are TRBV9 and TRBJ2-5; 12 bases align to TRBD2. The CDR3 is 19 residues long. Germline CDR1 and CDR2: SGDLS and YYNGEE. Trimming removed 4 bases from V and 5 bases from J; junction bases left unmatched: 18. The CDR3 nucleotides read TGTGCCAGCAGCCCCCGGACTAGCGGGAAGGTCGGAACCAGGGAGACCCAGTACTTC. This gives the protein CASSPRTSGKVGTRETQYF. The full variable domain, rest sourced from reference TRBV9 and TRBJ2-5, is DSGVTQTPKHLITATGQRVTLRCSPRSGDLSVYWYQQSLDQGLQFLIQYYNGEERAKGNILERFSAQQFPDLHSELNLSSLELGDSALYFCASSPRTSGKVGTRETQYFGPGTRLLVL.

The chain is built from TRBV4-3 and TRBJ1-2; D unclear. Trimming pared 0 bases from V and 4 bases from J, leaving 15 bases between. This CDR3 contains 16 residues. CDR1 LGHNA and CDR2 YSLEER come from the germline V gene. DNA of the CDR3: TGCGCCAGCAGCCAAGAAGCGTGGCCCCCTACCTATGGCTACACCTTC. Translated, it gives CASSQEAWPPTYGYTF.

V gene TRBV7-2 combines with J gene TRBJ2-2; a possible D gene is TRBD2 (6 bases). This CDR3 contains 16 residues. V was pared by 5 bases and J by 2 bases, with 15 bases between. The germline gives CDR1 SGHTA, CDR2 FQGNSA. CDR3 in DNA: TGTGCCAGCAGCGCCTATGTCGGGGGAAACACCGGGGAGCTGTTTTTT. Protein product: CASSAYVGGNTGELFF.

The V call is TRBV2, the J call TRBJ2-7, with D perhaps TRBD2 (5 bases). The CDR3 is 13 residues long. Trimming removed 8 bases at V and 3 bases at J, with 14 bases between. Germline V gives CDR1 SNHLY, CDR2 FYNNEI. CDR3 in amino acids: CASQLGPVYEQYF. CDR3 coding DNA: TGTGCCAGCCAACTAGGGCCCGTCTACGAGCAGTACTTC.

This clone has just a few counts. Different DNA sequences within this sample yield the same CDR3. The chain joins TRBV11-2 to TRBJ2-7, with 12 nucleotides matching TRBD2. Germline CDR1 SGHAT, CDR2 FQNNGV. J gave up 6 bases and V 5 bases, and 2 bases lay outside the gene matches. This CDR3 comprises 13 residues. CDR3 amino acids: CASSGGLAGEQYF. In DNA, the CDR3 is TGTGCCAGCAGCGGGGGACTAGCGGGCGAGCAGTACTTC.

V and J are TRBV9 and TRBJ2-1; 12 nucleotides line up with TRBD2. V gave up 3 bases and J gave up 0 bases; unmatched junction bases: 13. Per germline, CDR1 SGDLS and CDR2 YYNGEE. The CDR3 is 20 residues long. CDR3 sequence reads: CASSATTGLAGGRSYNEQFF. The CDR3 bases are TGTGCCAGCAGCGCCACCACCGGGCTAGCGGGAGGGCGCTCCTACAATGAGCAGTTCTTC.

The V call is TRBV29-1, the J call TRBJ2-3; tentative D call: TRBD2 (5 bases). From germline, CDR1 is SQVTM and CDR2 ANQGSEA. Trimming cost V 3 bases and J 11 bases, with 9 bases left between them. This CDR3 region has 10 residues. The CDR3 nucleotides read TGCAGCGTTGACGGGAATGAGCAGTATTTT. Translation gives CSVDGNEQYF.

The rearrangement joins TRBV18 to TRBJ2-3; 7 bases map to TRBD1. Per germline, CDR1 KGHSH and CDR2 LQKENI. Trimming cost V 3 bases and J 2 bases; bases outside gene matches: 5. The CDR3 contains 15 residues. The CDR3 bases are TGTGCCAGCTCACCTTCGGGACAGAACACAGATACGCAGTATTTT. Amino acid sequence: CASSPSGQNTDTQYF.

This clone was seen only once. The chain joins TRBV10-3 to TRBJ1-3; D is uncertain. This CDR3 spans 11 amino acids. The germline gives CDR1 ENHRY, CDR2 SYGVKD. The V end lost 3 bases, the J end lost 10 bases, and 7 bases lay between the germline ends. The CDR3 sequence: CAISDPGTIYF. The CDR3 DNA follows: TGTGCCATCAGTGATCCCGGGACCATATATTTT.

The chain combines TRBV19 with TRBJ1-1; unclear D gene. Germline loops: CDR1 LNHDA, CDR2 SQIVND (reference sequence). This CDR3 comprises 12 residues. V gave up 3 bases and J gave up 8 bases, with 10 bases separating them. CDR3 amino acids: CASSIGGGEAFF. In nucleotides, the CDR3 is TGTGCCAGTAGTATTGGAGGAGGGGAAGCTTTCTTT.

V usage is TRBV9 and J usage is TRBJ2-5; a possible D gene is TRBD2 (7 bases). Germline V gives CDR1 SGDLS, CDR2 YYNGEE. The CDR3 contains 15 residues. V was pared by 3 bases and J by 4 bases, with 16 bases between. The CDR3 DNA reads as TGTGCCAGCAGCGGGGGGGGACACTCTGGAGAGACCCAGTACTTC. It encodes CASSGGGHSGETQYF.

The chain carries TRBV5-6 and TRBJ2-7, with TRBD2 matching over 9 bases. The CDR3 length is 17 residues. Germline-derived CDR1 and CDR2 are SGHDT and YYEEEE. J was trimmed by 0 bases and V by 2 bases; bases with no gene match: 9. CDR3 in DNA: TGTGCCAGCAGCTTTGGAGCAAGACTAGCGGCCTCCTACGAGCAGTACTTC. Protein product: CASSFGARLAASYEQYF.

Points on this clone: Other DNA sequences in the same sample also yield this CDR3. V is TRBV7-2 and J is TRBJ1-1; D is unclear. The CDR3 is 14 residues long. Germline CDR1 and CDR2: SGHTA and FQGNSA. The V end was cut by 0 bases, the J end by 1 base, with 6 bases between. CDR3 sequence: CASSLARGNTEAFF. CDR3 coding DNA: TGTGCCAGCAGCTTAGCGCGGGGGAACACTGAAGCTTTCTTT.